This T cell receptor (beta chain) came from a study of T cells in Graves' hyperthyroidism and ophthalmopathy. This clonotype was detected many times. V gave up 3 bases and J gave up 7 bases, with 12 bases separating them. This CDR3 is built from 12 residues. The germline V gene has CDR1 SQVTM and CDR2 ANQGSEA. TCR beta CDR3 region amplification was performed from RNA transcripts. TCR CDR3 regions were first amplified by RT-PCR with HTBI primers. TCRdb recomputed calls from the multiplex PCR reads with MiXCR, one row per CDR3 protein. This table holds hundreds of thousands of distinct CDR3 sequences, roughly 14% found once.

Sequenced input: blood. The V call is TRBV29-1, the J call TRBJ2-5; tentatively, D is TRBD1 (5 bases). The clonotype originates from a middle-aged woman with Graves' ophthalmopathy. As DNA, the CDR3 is TGCAGCGTTGATTACACGCAGGGGACCCAGTACTTC. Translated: CSVDYTQGTQYF.